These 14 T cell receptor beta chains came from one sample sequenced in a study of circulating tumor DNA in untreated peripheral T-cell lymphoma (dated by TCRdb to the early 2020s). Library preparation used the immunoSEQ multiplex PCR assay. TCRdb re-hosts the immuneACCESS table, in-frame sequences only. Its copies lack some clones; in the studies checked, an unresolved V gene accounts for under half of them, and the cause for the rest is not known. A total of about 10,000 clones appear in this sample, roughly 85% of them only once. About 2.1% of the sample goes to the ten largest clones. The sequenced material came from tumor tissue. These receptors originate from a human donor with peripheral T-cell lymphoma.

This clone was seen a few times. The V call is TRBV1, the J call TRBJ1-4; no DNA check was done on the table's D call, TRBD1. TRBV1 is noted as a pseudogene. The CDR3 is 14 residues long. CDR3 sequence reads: CASSPGQKGEKLFF. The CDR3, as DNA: TGCGCCAGCAGCCCGGGACAGAAGGGAGAAAAACTGTTTTTT.

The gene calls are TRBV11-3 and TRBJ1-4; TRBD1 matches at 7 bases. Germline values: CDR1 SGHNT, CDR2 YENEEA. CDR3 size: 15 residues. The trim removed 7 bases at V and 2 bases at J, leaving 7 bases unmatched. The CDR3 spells CASTPLQGTNEKLFF. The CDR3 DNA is TGTGCCAGCACCCCATTACAGGGGACTAATGAAAAACTGTTTTTT.

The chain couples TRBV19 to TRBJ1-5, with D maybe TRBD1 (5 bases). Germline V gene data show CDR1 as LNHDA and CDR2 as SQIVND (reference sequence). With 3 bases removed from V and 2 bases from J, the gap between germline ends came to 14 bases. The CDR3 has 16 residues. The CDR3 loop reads CASSIRVRAGNQPQHF. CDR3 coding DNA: TGTGCCAGTAGTATTAGAGTCAGGGCTGGCAATCAGCCCCAGCATTTT.

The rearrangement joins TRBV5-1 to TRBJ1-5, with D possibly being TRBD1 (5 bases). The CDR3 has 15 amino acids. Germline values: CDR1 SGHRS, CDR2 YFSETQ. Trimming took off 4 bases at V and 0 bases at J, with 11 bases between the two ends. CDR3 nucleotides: TGCGCCAGCAGCCCTTGGACAAATAGCAATCAGCCCCAGCATTTT. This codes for CASSPWTNSNQPQHF.

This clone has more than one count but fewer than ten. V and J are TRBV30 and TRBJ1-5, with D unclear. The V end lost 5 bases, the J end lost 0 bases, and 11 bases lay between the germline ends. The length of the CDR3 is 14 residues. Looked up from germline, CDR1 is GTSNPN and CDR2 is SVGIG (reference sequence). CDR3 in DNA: TGTGCCTGGGGGGAGTGGAGTAGCAATCAGCCCCAGCATTTT. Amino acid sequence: CAWGEWSSNQPQHF.

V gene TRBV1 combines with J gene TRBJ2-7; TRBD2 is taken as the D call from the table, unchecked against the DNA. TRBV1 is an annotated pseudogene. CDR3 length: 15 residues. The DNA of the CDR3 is TGCGCCAGCAGCCAACTCCACGGGAGGGTCTACGAGCAGTACTTC. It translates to CASSQLHGRVYEQYF.

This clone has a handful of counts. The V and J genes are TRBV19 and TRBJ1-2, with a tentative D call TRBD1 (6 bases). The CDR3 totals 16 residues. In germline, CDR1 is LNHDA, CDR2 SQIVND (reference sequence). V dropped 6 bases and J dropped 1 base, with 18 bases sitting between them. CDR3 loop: CASRVAGEVINYGYTF. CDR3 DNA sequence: TGTGCCAGTAGGGTGGCAGGGGAAGTTATTAACTATGGCTACACCTTC.

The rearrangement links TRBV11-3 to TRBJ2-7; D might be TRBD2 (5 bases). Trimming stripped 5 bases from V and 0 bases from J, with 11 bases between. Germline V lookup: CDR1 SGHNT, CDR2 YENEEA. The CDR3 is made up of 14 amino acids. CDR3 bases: TGTGCCAGCAGCCCGACCGAGGGCTCCTACGAGCAGTACTTC. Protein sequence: CASSPTEGSYEQYF. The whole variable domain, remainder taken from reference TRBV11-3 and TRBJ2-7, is EAGVVQSPRYKIIEKKQPVAFWCNPISGHNTLYWYLQNLGQGPELLIRYENEEAVDDSQLPKDRFSAERLKGVDSTLKIQPAELGDSAVYLCASSPTEGSYEQYFGPGTRLTVT.

The CDR3 region has the DNA TGTGCCAGCAGCCCCGTTGGCGGGTACGAGCAGTACTTC. Its protein is CASSPVGGYEQYF. The rearrangement uses TRBV12-1 and TRBJ2-7; the table assigns TRBD2, which was not confirmed against the DNA. TRBV12-1 is annotated as a pseudogene. CDR3 length equals 13 residues.

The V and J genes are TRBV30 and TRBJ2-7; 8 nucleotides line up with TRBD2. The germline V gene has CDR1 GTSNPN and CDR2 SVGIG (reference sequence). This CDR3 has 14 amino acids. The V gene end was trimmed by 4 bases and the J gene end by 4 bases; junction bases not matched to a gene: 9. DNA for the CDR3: TGTGCCTGGAACCCCATGCGGGGGGTATACGAGCAGTACTTC. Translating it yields CAWNPMRGVYEQYF.

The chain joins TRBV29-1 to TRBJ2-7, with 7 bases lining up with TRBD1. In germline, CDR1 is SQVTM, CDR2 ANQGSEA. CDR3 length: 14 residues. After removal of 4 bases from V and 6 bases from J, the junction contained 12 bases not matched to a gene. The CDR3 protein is CSVARTGRQIEQYF. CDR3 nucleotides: TGCAGCGTTGCCAGGACAGGCAGGCAGATCGAGCAGTACTTC.

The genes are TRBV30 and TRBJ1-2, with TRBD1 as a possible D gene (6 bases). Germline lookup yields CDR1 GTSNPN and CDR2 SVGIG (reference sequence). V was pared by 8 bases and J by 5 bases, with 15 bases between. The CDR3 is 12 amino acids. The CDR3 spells CARWGHPYGYTF. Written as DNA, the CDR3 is TGTGCCCGCTGGGGACACCCTTATGGCTACACCTTC.

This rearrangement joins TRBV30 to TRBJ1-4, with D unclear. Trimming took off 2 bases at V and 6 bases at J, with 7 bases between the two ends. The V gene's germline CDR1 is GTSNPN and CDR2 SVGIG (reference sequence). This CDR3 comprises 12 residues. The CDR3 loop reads CAWSQVYEKLFF. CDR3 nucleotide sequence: TGTGCCTGGAGTCAGGTATATGAAAAACTGTTTTTT. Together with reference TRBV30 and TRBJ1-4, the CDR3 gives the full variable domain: SQTIHQWPATLVQPVGSPLSLECTVEGTSNPNLYWYRQAAGRGLQLLFYSVGIGQISSEVPQNLSASRPQDRQFILSSKKLLLSDSGFYLCAWSQVYEKLFFGSGTQLSVL.

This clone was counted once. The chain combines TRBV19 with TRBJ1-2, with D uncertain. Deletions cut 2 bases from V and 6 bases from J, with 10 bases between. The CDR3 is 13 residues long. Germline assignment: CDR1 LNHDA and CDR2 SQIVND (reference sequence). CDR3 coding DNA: TGTGCCAGTAGTATAACGAACGTCGATGGCTACACCTTC. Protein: CASSITNVDGYTF.